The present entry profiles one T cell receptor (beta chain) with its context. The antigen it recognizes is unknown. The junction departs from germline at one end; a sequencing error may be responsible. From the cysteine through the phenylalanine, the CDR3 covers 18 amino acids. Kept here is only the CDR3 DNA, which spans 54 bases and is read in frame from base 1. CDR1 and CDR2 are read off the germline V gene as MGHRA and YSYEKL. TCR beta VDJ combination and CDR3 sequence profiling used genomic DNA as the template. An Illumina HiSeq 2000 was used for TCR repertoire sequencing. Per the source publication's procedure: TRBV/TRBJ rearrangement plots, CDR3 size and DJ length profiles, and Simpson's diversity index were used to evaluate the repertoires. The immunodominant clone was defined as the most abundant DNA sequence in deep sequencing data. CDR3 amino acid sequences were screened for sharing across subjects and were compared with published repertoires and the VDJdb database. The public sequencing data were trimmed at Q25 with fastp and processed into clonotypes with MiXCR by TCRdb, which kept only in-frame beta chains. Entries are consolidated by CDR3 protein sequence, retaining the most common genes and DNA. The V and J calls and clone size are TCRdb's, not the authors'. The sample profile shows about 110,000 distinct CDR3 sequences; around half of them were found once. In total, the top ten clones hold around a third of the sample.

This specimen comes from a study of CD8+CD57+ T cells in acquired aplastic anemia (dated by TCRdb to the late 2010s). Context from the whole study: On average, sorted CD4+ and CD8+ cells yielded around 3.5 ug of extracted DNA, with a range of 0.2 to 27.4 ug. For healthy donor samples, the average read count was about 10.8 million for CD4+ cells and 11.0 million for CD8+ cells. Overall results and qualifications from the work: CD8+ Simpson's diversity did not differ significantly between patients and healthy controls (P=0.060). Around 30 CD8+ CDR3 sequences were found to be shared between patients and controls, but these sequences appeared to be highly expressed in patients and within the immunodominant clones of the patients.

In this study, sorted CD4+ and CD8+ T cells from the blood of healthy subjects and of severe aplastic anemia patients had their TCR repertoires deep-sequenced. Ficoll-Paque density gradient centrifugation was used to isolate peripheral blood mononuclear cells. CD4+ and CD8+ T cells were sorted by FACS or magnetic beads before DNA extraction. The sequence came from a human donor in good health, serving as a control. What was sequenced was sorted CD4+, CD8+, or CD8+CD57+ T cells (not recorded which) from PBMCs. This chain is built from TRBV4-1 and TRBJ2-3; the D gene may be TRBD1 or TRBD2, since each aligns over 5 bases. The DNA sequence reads TGCGCCAGCAGCCAAGTATTCCAAACGGGGCTCGACACAGATGCGCAGTATTTT. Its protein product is CASSQVFQTGLDTDAQYF.